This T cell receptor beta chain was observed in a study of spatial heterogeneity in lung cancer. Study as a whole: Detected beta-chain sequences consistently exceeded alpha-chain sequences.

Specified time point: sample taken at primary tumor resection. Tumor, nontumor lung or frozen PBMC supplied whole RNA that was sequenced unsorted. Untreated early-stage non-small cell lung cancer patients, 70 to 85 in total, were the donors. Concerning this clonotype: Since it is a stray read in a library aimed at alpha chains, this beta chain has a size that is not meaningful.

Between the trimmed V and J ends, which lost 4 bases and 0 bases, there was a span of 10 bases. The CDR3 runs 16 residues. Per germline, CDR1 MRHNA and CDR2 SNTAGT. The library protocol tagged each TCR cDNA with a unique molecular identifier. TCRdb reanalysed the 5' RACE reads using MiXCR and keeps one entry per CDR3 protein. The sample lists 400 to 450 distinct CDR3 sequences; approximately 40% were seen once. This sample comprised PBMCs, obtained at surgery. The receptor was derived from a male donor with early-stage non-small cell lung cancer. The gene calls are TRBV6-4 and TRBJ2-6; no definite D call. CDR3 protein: CASSGSVDSGANVLTF. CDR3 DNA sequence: TGTGCCAGCAGTGGGTCTGTCGACTCTGGGGCCAACGTCCTGACTTTC.